This TCR beta chain was sequenced for a study of metastatic and nonmetastatic thyroid tumors. For the study at large: Samples came from malignant and benign thyroid patients, and repertoires were compared across blood and tumor or nodule tissue.

This clone counts as medium-sized. Trimming removed 9 bases from V and 5 bases from J, with 10 bases in between. The CDR3 covers 11 residues. Germline V lookup: CDR1 MNHEY, CDR2 SMNVEV (reference sequence). Thyroid surgery was preceded by no treatment in any patient. TCRdb used MiXCR to call clones anew from the PCR reads. This sample has 10,000 to 15,000 clones, with around 23% found just once. This clonotype was obtained from a female donor with papillary thyroid cancer or a benign thyroid nodule (not recorded which). Some clones in this sample may be carry-over from other donors' samples. The chain couples TRBV27 to TRBJ2-5, with D maybe TRBD1 (6 bases). The sequenced material came from blood. CDR3: CASTGHETQYF. CDR3 coding DNA: TGTGCCAGTACAGGGCACGAGACCCAGTACTTC.